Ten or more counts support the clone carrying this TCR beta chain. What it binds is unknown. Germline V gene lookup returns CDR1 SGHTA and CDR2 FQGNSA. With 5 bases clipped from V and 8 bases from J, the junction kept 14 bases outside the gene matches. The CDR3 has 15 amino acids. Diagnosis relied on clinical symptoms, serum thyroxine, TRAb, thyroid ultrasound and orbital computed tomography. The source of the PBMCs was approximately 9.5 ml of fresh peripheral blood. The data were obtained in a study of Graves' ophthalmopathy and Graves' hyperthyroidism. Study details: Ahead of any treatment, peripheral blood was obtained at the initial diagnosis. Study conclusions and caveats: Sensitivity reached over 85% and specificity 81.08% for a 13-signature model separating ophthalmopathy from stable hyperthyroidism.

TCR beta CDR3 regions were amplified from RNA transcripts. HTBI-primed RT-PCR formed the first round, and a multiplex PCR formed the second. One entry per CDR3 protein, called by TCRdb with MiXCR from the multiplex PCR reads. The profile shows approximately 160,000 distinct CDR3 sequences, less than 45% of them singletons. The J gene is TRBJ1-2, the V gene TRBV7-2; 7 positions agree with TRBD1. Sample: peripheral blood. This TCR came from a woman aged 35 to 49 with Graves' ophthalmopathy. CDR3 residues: CASSPPPGTVIGYTF. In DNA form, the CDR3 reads TGTGCCAGCAGCCCCCCCCCCGGGACAGTTATCGGCTACACCTTC.